These 10 T cell receptor beta chains share one sample of origin, sequenced in a study of naive and memory T cell subsets. Findings of the study overall: Possibly reflecting memory cells re-expressing CD45RA, a few larger clonotypes occurred in naive repertoires, especially CD8.

For these TCRs, the target antigens are not known. Both TRBC1 and TRBC2 were covered by a beta constant-region primer of two equimolar oligonucleotides. Ligated cDNA was amplified by four rounds of PCR with nested alpha and beta constant-region primers and SP2. TCRdb re-called the UMI-ligation and nested PCR reads with MiXCR, one entry per CDR3 protein. The sample lists 150,000 or so distinct CDR3 sequences; approximately 22% were seen once. Material: naive CD4+ T cells from blood. The receptors originated from a human donor in good health.

This clonotype was found a few times. The chain joins TRBV18 to TRBJ1-2, with unresolved D. This CDR3 is 13 amino acids long. In germline, CDR1 is KGHSH, CDR2 LQKENI. V was cut by 3 bases and J by 3 bases, with 8 bases left in between. The CDR3 bases are TGTGCCAGCTCACCTAACATGGACTATGGCTACACCTTC. Translating gives CASSPNMDYGYTF.

In its sample, this clonotype was seen a few times. The chain employs TRBV10-1 and TRBJ2-3, with D perhaps matching TRBD2 (6 bases). V shed 3 bases and J shed 6 bases, with 19 bases lying between them. Per the germline V gene, CDR1 is WNHNN and CDR2 is SYGVQD (reference sequence). This CDR3 spans 16 amino acids. CDR3 DNA: TGCGCCAGCAGTGAAACTAGCCGGGTCCGGGGGGATACGCAGTATTTT. As protein: CASSETSRVRGDTQYF.

CDR3 sequence (DNA): TGTGCCAGCAGGGGACTAGCCACCGCTTCGAGCGATGAGCAGTTCTTC. Protein: CASRGLATASSDEQFF. This sequence joins TRBV6-5 and TRBJ2-1, with 9 bases fitting TRBD2. The germline gives CDR1 MNHEY, CDR2 SVGAGI. The V and J ends lost 6 bases and 8 bases, in that order; junction bases with no gene match: 14. CDR3 size: 16 residues.

This clonotype was observed a few times. The chain is built from TRBV7-9 and TRBJ1-6; TRBD1 is a possible D gene (6 bases). CDR1 is SEHNR, CDR2 FQNEAQ, per germline (reference sequence). V lost 4 bases to trimming and J lost 5 bases, with 18 bases between them. The CDR3 length is 17 residues. The CDR3 DNA reads TGTGCCAGCAGCTCGGGGACAAGTATTTTAAATAATTCACCCCTCCACTTT. Amino acids: CASSSGTSILNNSPLHF.

This clonotype was found a few times. The gene calls are TRBV7-9 and TRBJ1-4; 8 positions match TRBD1. The CDR3 sequence is 15 residues long. CDR1 and CDR2 (germline): SEHNR, FQNEAQ (reference sequence). The ends lost 3 bases at V and 5 bases at J; junction bases unmatched: 5. DNA for the CDR3: TGTGCCAGCAGCTTGGCACAGGGGGAGAATGAAAAACTGTTTTTT. Amino acid sequence: CASSLAQGENEKLFF.

This clonotype has more than one count but fewer than ten. The CDR3: CASRGHGLAGGVADTQYF. DNA for the CDR3: TGTGCCAGCAGAGGTCACGGACTAGCGGGAGGGGTGGCAGATACGCAGTATTTT. This sequence joins TRBV27 and TRBJ2-3; 15 bases line up with TRBD2. The CDR3 is 18 amino acids. Germline-derived CDR1 and CDR2 are MNHEY and SMNVEV (reference sequence). Trimming cost V 6 bases and J 4 bases; bases outside gene matches: 11.

This clonotype was observed at least ten times. This sequence joins TRBV5-1 and TRBJ2-1; 9 bases match TRBD2. The CDR3 totals 15 residues. J gave up 8 bases and V 2 bases, and 8 bases lay outside the gene matches. CDR1 is SGHRS and CDR2 is YFSETQ in the germline V gene. CDR3 loop: CASSFTGTSFDEQFF. In DNA form, the CDR3 reads TGCGCCAGCAGCTTCACCGGGACTAGCTTCGATGAGCAGTTCTTC.

This clonotype was counted between two and nine times. The chain carries TRBV12-3 or TRBV12-4 and TRBJ2-7; 11 bases fit TRBD1. J gave up 3 bases and V 5 bases, and 9 bases lay outside the gene matches. The CDR3 has 16 amino acids. CDR3 in amino acids: CASSTQDRGRVYEQYF. The CDR3 nucleotides read TGTGCCAGCAGTACCCAGGACAGGGGGCGCGTCTACGAGCAGTACTTC.

The chain links TRBV12-3 or TRBV12-4 to TRBJ1-2; TRBD1 matches 8 bases. This CDR3 spans 15 amino acids. J gave up 4 bases and V 3 bases, and 7 bases lay outside the gene matches. The chain's CDR3 is CASSFGQGACYGYTF. DNA of the CDR3: TGTGCCAGCAGTTTCGGGCAGGGGGCTTGCTATGGCTACACCTTC.

This clonotype was seen only a few times. The V call is TRBV20-1, the J call TRBJ1-5, with 7 bases lining up with TRBD1. There are 12 residues in the CDR3. J was trimmed by 11 bases and V by 7 bases; bases with no gene match: 11. Germline lookup yields CDR1 DFQATT and CDR2 SNEGSKA (reference sequence). The DNA for the CDR3 is TGCAGTGTCCTTCAGGGGGTTCGGTCCCAGCATTTT. As protein: CSVLQGVRSQHF.